A selection of T cell receptor beta chains follows, all from one sample in a study of T-cell memory formation after mild COVID-19. Via MiXCR, TCRdb re-called the 5' RACE reads, giving one row per CDR3 protein. The data hold around 300,000 distinct CDR3 sequences, with roughly an eighth observed a single time. Sequencing was done on a sample of PBMCs or a T cell subset sorted from them (not recorded which). The source is a man younger than 35 who had mild COVID-19 (a few samples of this study predate the infection). Cell type and time point are not known. CDR3s include the opening cysteine and the closing phenylalanine or tryptophan. The D gene is left open where the match is weak. Size tells how often a clone was seen (once, few, many) or the class of an expanded clone, and some rows leave it out.

D gene	V gene	J gene	clone size	CDR3 protein	CDR3 DNA
NA	TRBV5-1	TRBJ2-1	few	CASGPDQGNEQFF	TGCGCCAGCGGACCTGATCAGGGAAATGAGCAGTTCTTC
TRBD1	TRBV11-2	TRBJ1-2	NA	CASSRDRGPTGYTF	TGTGCCAGCAGCCGCGACAGGGGCCCGACTGGCTACACCTTC
NA	TRBV6-5	TRBJ2-1	NA	CASSYSIGRNLDDEQFF	TGTGCCAGCAGTTACTCGATCGGCCGGAATCTAGATGATGAGCAGTTCTTC
TRBD1	TRBV5-1	TRBJ1-4	few	CASGYRGATNEKLFF	TGCGCCAGCGGATACAGGGGAGCAACTAATGAAAAACTGTTTTTT
NA	TRBV10-3	TRBJ2-2	NA	CAISELGGNTGELFF	TGTGCCATCAGTGAGCTCGGGGGGAACACCGGGGAGCTGTTTTTT
NA	TRBV18	TRBJ2-5	few	CASSPRIQTQYF	TGTGCCAGCTCACCAAGGATCCAGACCCAGTACTTC
NA	TRBV5-4	TRBJ1-1	few	CASSPLVNTEAFF	TGTGCCAGCAGCCCCCTAGTGAACACTGAAGCTTTCTTT
NA	TRBV20-1	TRBJ2-7	many	CSARDLNRNSYEQYF	TGCAGTGCTAGAGATCTCAACAGAAACTCCTACGAGCAGTACTTC
TRBD2	TRBV20-1	TRBJ2-1	few	CSATPPAGEYNEQFF	TGCAGTGCCACCCCGCCAGCGGGGGAGTACAATGAGCAGTTCTTC
NA	TRBV10-3	TRBJ1-1	NA	CAIRDTEQAFF	TGTGCCATACGGGACACCGAGCAAGCTTTCTTT
NA	TRBV27	TRBJ2-1	few	CASSFGGRAYNEQFF	TGTGCCAGCAGCTTCGGGGGACGGGCCTACAATGAGCAGTTCTTC
TRBD1	TRBV5-4	TRBJ2-3	NA	CASSSRTGADTQYF	TGTGCCAGCAGCTCACGGACAGGTGCAGATACGCAGTATTTT
TRBD1	TRBV5-1	TRBJ1-1	NA	CASSHGQGASTEAFF	TGCGCCAGCAGCCACGGACAGGGGGCGAGCACTGAAGCTTTCTTT
TRBD1	TRBV29-1	TRBJ1-1	once	CSGSQGEAEAFF	TGCAGCGGTTCCCAGGGGGAAGCTGAAGCTTTCTTT
NA	TRBV5-1	TRBJ2-3	few	CASKDSWEDTQYF	TGCGCCAGCAAAGACTCCTGGGAAGATACGCAGTATTTT
NA	TRBV4-1	TRBJ2-1	few	CASSQGRGPTFF	TGCGCCAGCAGCCAAGGGAGGGGGCCCACCTTCTTC
NA	TRBV4-3	TRBJ1-3	NA	CASSQETGPPGNTIYF	TGCGCCAGCAGCCAGGAAACAGGGCCACCTGGAAACACCATATATTTT
NA	TRBV12-3/TRBV12-4	TRBJ1-2	once	CASSWAGTRGYTF	TGTGCCAGCAGTTGGGCCGGGACACGGGGCTACACCTTC
NA	TRBV29-1	TRBJ2-3	NA	CSVAPPGTDTQYF	TGCAGCGTCGCTCCCCCGGGCACAGATACGCAGTATTTT
NA	TRBV5-1	TRBJ2-5	many	CASSPTSEETQYF	TGCGCCAGCAGCCCGACTAGTGAGGAGACCCAGTACTTC
NA	TRBV4-3	TRBJ2-3	many	CASSQGSTDTQYF	TGCGCCAGCAGCCAGGGGAGCACAGATACGCAGTATTTT
NA	TRBV5-1	TRBJ1-4	NA	CASSSSGSGEKLFF	TGCGCCAGCAGCTCATCAGGGTCCGGCGAAAAACTGTTTTTT
TRBD2	TRBV4-1	TRBJ2-3	few	CASSQEPTGLEQYF	TGCGCCAGCAGCCAAGAGCCCACGGGACTAGAGCAGTATTTT
NA	TRBV9	TRBJ1-1	few	CASSAIQGMNTEAFF	TGTGCCAGCAGCGCAATTCAGGGGATGAACACTGAAGCTTTCTTT
NA	TRBV4-3	TRBJ2-6	few	CASSQGGTASGANVLTF	TGCGCCAGCAGCCAGGGGGGCACAGCGTCTGGGGCCAACGTCCTGACTTTC
TRBD1	TRBV4-3	TRBJ2-1	few	CASSQAGTDFYNEQFF	TGCGCCAGCAGCCAGGCCGGGACAGACTTCTACAATGAGCAGTTCTTC
NA	TRBV6-6	TRBJ1-3	NA	CASQSSGNTIYF	TGTGCCAGCCAAAGCTCTGGAAACACCATATATTTT
NA	TRBV20-1	TRBJ2-1	few	CSASGEGGHYNEQFF	TGCAGTGCTAGCGGTGAGGGGGGGCACTACAATGAGCAGTTCTTC
TRBD1	TRBV20-1	TRBJ1-5	few	CSAQGQNNQPQHF	TGCAGTGCTCAGGGACAGAACAATCAGCCCCAGCATTTT
NA	TRBV5-1	TRBJ2-5	NA	CASSPSQAPQETQYF	TGCGCCAGCAGCCCATCTCAGGCGCCGCAAGAGACCCAGTACTTC
NA	TRBV19	TRBJ1-1	few	CASTPGGGGTEAFF	TGTGCCAGTACCCCCGGGGGGGGAGGAACTGAAGCTTTCTTT
TRBD1	TRBV27	TRBJ1-2	NA	CASRPGQNYGYTF	TGTGCCAGCAGACCGGGACAGAACTATGGCTACACCTTC
NA	TRBV7-3	TRBJ2-3	NA	CASSTVAVRSDTQYF	TGTGCCAGCAGTACCGTGGCGGTCCGATCGGATACGCAGTATTTT
TRBD1	TRBV7-2	TRBJ2-6	NA	CASGGQGLFGANVLTF	TGTGCCAGCGGAGGACAGGGTCTTTTTGGGGCCAACGTCCTGACTTTC